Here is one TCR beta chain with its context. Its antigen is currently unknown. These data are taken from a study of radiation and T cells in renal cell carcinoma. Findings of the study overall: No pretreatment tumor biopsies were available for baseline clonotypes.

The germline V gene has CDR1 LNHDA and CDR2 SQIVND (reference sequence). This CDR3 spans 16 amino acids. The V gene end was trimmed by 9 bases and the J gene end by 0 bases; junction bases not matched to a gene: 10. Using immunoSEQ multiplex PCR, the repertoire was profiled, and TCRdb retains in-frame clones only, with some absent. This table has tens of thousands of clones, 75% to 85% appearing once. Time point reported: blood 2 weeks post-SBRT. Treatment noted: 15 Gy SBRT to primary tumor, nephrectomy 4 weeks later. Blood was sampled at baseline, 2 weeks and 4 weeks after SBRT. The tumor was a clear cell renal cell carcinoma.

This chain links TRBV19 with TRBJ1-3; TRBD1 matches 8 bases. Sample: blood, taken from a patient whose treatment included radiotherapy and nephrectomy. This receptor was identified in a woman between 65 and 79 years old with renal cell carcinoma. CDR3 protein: CASLPGQGNSGNTIYF. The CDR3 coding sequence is TGTGCCAGCCTGCCCGGACAGGGTAACTCTGGAAACACCATATATTTT.